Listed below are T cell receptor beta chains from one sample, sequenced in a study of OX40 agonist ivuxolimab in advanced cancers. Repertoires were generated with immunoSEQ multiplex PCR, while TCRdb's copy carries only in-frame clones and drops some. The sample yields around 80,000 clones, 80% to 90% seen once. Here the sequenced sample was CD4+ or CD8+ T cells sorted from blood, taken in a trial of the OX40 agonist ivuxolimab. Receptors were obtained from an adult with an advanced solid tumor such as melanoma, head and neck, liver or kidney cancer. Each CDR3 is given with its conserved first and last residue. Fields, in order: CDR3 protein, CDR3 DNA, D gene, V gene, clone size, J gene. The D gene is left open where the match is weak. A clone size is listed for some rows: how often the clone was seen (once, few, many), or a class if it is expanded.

CASSLMGGRAYNEQFF,TGTGCCAGCAGCTTAATGGGCGGGAGGGCTTACAATGAGCAGTTCTTC,TRBD2,TRBV7-3,NA,TRBJ2-1
CASSLPVAGQETQYF,TGTGCCAGCAGTTTACCCGTAGCGGGTCAAGAGACCCAGTACTTC,TRBD2,TRBV28,NA,TRBJ2-5
CASSLEAAHYEQYF,TGCGCCAGCAGCTTGGAGGCAGCCCACTACGAGCAGTACTTC,NA,TRBV5-1,once,TRBJ2-7
CASSLYGTGARSSYNEQFF,TGTGCCAGCAGTTTATATGGGACAGGGGCCCGAAGCTCCTACAATGAGCAGTTCTTC,TRBD1,TRBV28,once,TRBJ2-1
CSPKMEFF,TGCAGTCCTAAAATGGAGTTCTTC,NA,TRBV20-1,NA,TRBJ2-1
CASRYRGGYDEQFF,TGTGCCAGCAGATACAGGGGAGGGTACGATGAGCAGTTCTTC,NA,TRBV28,NA,TRBJ2-1
CASSLTQTQYF,TGTGCCAGCAGCTTAACTCAGACCCAGTACTTC,NA,TRBV7-9,few,TRBJ2-5
CASSAGDRDGEKLFF,TGTGCCAGCAGCGCTGGGGACAGGGATGGCGAAAAACTGTTTTTT,TRBD1,TRBV7-9,NA,TRBJ1-4
CASRRLAGAHNEQFF,TGTGCCAGCAGACGGCTAGCGGGGGCCCACAATGAGCAGTTCTTC,TRBD2,TRBV2,once,TRBJ2-1
CASSARDQKDGELFF,TGTGCCAGCAGCGCCCGGGACCAAAAGGATGGGGAGCTGTTTTTT,NA,TRBV13,NA,TRBJ2-2
CASSYSTLYEQYF,TGTGCCAGCAGTTACTCGACTCTATACGAGCAGTACTTC,NA,TRBV6-6,NA,TRBJ2-7
CASSFDRVSTDTQYF,TGTGCCAGCAGCTTTGACAGGGTTTCCACAGATACGCAGTATTTT,TRBD1,TRBV5-8,NA,TRBJ2-3
CASSERTALNSPLHF,TGTGCCAGCAGTGAAAGGACAGCTCTAAATTCACCCCTCCACTTT,NA,TRBV27,NA,TRBJ1-6
CASSLVGVPNGYTF,TGTGCCAGCAGCTTGGTAGGGGTCCCGAATGGCTACACCTTC,NA,TRBV5-6,NA,TRBJ1-2
CASSLGYEQFF,TGCGCCAGCAGCTTAGGGTACGAGCAGTTCTTC,NA,TRBV5-1,NA,TRBJ2-1
CASTRGGTSGGVDTGELFF,TGTGCCAGTACCCGGGGAGGGACTAGCGGGGGTGTGGACACCGGGGAGCTGTTTTTT,TRBD2,TRBV19,NA,TRBJ2-2
CASSADMGETQYF,TGTGCCAGCAGTGCCGACATGGGGGAGACCCAGTACTTC,NA,TRBV6-4,NA,TRBJ2-5
CASSPLRAGYNEQFF,TGTGCCAGCAGCCCCCTTCGAGCGGGGTACAATGAGCAGTTCTTC,TRBD2,TRBV11-3,NA,TRBJ2-1
CASSLLPPAGGELFF,TGTGCCAGCAGTTTATTACCCCCCGCAGGCGGGGAGCTGTTTTTT,NA,TRBV28,once,TRBJ2-2
CASSLDPGAAEAFF,TGCGCCAGCAGCTTGGATCCAGGGGCAGCTGAAGCTTTCTTT,NA,TRBV5-1,NA,TRBJ1-1
CASSWAGYTEAFF,TGTGCCAGCTCGTGGGCAGGGTATACTGAAGCTTTCTTT,NA,TRBV27,NA,TRBJ1-1
CASSPSRGTGELFF,TGCGCCAGCAGCCCGTCCCGGGGCACCGGGGAGCTGTTTTTT,NA,TRBV5-1,NA,TRBJ2-2
CASSKRTGSYNEQFF,TGTGCCAGTAGTAAACGGACCGGCTCCTACAATGAGCAGTTCTTC,NA,TRBV19,NA,TRBJ2-1
CASSSLRRTDNEKLFF,TGTGCCAGTAGTTCCCTACGCCGGACGGATAATGAAAAACTGTTTTTT,NA,TRBV19,NA,TRBJ1-4
CASSVGTTIEQFF,TGTGCCAGCAGCGTTGGTACAACCATTGAGCAGTTCTTC,NA,TRBV5-8,NA,TRBJ2-1
CASSSQSGLDPNEQFF,TGTGCCAGCAGCTCGCAGAGTGGCCTCGACCCGAATGAGCAGTTCTTC,NA,TRBV13,NA,TRBJ2-1
CASSPRGASYEQYF,TGTGCCAGCAGCCCTCGGGGGGCCTCCTACGAGCAGTACTTC,NA,TRBV7-6,NA,TRBJ2-7
CASSRGRGYEQYF,TGTGCCAGCTCACGGGGCAGGGGCTACGAGCAGTACTTC,NA,TRBV18,NA,TRBJ2-7
CASSLSGGPREQFF,TGTGCCAGCAGTCTATCGGGGGGGCCAAGGGAGCAGTTCTTC,TRBD2,TRBV5-8,NA,TRBJ2-1
CASSLAGFSGMQYF,TGTGCCAGCAGCTTGGCCGGTTTCAGTGGTATGCAGTACTTC,NA,TRBV5-4,NA,TRBJ2-7
CAISESNYGYTF,TGTGCCATCAGTGAGTCCAACTATGGCTACACCTTC,NA,TRBV10-3,NA,TRBJ1-2
CASSASMSLQGPPQHF,TGTGCCAGCAGTGCATCAATGTCCCTACAGGGACCTCCCCAGCATTTT,NA,TRBV2,NA,TRBJ1-5
CASSYGAGGPETQYF,TGTGCCAGCAGTTACGGAGCGGGGGGGCCGGAGACCCAGTACTTC,TRBD2,TRBV6-6,NA,TRBJ2-5
CASRDSNQETQYF,TGTGCCAGCAGGGACTCCAACCAGGAGACCCAGTACTTC,NA,TRBV5-4,NA,TRBJ2-5
CASSLSGLGAGTEAFF,TGTGCCAGCAGTCTCTCCGGGTTGGGGGCTGGCACTGAAGCTTTCTTT,NA,TRBV28,NA,TRBJ1-1
CASSSGQVGPNYGYTF,TGTGCCAGCAGCTCCGGACAGGTCGGCCCTAACTATGGCTACACCTTC,TRBD1,TRBV27,once,TRBJ1-2
CASSFLQANTEAFF,TGTGCCAGCAGCTTTTTACAGGCCAACACTGAAGCTTTCTTT,NA,TRBV5-6,NA,TRBJ1-1
CSAWGTSSTDTQYF,TGCAGCGCTTGGGGGACGTCTAGCACAGATACGCAGTATTTT,NA,TRBV29-1,NA,TRBJ2-3
CASRPGQGALAFF,TGTGCCAGCAGGCCTGGACAGGGGGCTTTGGCTTTCTTT,TRBD1,TRBV28,once,TRBJ1-1
CASSSGGTGTQYF,TGTGCCAGCAGCTCCGGCGGGACGGGTACGCAGTATTTT,NA,TRBV11-2,once,TRBJ2-3
CASSYRKATNYGYTF,TGTGCCAGCAGTTACAGAAAGGCCACTAACTATGGCTACACCTTC,NA,TRBV6-5,NA,TRBJ1-2
CASSVGSTGGSYGYTF,TGTGCCAGCAGCGTAGGCTCAACAGGGGGGAGCTATGGCTACACCTTC,TRBD1,TRBV9,NA,TRBJ1-2
CATTPRGGTGELFF,TGTGCCACCACCCCCCGGGGGGGTACCGGGGAGCTGTTTTTT,TRBD2,TRBV15,NA,TRBJ2-2
CASNAVLLNTEAFF,TGTGCCAGCAACGCAGTTTTACTGAACACTGAAGCTTTCTTT,NA,TRBV7-2,NA,TRBJ1-1
CASSPVAGLTDTQYF,TGTGCCAGCAGCCCCGTAGCGGGCCTCACAGATACGCAGTATTTT,TRBD2,TRBV7-2,NA,TRBJ2-3
CASSPSWGGGPTGELFF,TGTGCCAGCAGCCCCTCGTGGGGCGGGGGGCCCACCGGGGAGCTGTTTTTT,TRBD2,TRBV28,NA,TRBJ2-2
CASSKLTGVEEKLFF,TGCGCCAGCAGTAAACTTACAGGGGTTGAAGAAAAACTGTTTTTT,TRBD1,TRBV10-1,NA,TRBJ1-4
CASSAGQGDGNTIYF,TGTGCCAGCAGCGCTGGACAGGGGGATGGAAACACCATATATTTT,TRBD1,TRBV9,NA,TRBJ1-3
CASSQGPTELEARSYNEQFF,TGCGCCAGCAGCCAAGGACCGACAGAATTAGAGGCCCGGTCCTACAATGAGCAGTTCTTC,NA,TRBV4-3,NA,TRBJ2-1
CASGTQNGADTQYF,TGTGCCAGTGGTACACAAAACGGGGCAGATACGCAGTATTTT,NA,TRBV19,NA,TRBJ2-3
CASSQSGVEQYF,TGTGCCAGCAGCCAGTCAGGGGTCGAGCAGTACTTC,NA,TRBV5-4,NA,TRBJ2-7
CASSPDLEGSSGNTIYF,TGTGCCAGCAGCCCTGACTTGGAGGGAAGCTCTGGAAACACCATATATTTT,NA,TRBV11-2,NA,TRBJ1-3